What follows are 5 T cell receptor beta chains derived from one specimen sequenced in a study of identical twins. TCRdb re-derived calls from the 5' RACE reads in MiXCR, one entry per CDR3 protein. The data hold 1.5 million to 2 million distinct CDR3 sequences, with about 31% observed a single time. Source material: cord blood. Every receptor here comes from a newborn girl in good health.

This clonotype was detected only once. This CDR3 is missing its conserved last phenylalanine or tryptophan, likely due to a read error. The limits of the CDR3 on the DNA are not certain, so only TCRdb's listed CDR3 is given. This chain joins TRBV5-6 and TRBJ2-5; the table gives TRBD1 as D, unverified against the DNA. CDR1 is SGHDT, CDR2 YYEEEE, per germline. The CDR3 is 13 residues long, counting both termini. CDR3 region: CASRQQGSYTFGS.

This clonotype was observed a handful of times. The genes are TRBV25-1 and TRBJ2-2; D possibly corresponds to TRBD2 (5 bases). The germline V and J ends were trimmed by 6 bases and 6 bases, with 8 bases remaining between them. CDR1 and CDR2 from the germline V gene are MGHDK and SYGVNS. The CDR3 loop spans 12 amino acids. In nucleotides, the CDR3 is TGTGCCAGCAGGTTCGGGGCCGGGGAGCTGTTTTTT. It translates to CASRFGAGELFF. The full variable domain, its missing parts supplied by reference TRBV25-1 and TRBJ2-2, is EADIYQTPRYLVIGTGKKITLECSQTMGHDKMYWYQQDPGMELHLIHYSYGVNSTEKGDLSSESTVSRIRTEHFPLTLESARPSHTSQYLCASRFGAGELFFGEGSRLTVL.

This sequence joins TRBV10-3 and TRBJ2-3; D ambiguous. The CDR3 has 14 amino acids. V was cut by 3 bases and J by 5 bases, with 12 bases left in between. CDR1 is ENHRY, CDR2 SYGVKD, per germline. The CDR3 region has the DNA TGTGCCATCAGTGACGCGGTCTACCGAGATACGCAGTATTTT. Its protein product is CAISDAVYRDTQYF.

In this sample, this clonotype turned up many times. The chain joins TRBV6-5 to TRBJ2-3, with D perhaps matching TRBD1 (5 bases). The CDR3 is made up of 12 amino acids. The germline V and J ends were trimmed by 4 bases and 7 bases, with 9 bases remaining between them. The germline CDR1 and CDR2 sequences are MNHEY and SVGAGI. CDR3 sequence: CASSSQGHTQYF. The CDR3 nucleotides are TGTGCCAGCAGTTCTCAGGGCCATACGCAGTATTTT.

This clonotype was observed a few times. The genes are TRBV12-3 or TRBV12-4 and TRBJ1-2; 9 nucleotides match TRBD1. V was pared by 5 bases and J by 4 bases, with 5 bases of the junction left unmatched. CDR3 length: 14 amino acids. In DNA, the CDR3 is TGTGCCAGCAGTCCGTGGACAGGGGCCTATGGCTACACCTTC. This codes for CASSPWTGAYGYTF.